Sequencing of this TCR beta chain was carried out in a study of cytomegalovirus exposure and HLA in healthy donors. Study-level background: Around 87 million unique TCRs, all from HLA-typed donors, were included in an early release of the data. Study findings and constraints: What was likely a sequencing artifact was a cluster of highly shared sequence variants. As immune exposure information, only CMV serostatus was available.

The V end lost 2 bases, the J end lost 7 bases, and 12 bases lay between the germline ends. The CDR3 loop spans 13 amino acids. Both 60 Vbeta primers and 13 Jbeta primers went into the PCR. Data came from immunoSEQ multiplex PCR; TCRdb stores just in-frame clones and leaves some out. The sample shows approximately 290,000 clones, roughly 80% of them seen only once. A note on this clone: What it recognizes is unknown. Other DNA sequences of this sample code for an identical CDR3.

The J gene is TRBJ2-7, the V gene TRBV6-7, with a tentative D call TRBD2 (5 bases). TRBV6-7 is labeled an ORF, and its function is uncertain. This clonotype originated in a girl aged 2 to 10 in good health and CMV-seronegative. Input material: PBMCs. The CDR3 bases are TGTGCCAGCAGTTACACGGGATTAGCTGAGCAGTACTTC. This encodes CASSYTGLAEQYF.